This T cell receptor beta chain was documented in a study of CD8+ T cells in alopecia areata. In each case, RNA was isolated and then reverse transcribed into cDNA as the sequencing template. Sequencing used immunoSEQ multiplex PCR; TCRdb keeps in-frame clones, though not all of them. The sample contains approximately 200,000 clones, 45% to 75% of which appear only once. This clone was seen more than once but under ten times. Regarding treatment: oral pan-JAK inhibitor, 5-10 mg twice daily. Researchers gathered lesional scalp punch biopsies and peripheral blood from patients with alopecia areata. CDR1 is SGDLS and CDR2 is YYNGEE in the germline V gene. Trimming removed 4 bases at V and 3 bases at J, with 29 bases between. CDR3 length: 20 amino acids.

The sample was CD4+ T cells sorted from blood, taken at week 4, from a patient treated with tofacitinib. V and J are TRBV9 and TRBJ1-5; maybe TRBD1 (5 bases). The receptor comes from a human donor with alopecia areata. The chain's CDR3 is CASSHHLQTSGPRTNQPQHF. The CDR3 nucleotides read TGTGCCAGCAGCCATCATCTTCAAACCTCGGGACCCCGAACCAATCAGCCCCAGCATTTT.